This is a list of T cell receptor beta chains from one sample in a study of T cell repertoires in cytomegalovirus infection. What these receptors recognize is not known. MiXCR, run by TCRdb on the reads, gives a single entry per CDR3 protein. Of roughly 87,000 distinct CDR3 sequences listed, around 28% were seen once; the top ten hold around 68%. Sequenced material: CD8+ T cells from cultured PBMCs, taken from culture after CMV antigen stimulation. The receptors here all came from a human donor in good health (CMV status not recorded). Some clones in this sample may be carry-over from other donors' samples. Each CDR3 is given with its conserved first and last residue. The D gene is left open where the match is weak. For some rows the clone size is stated as once, few or many, or as a class when expanded; others skip it.

d_gene: .
abundance: .
v_gene: TRBV12-3/TRBV12-4
j_gene: TRBJ1-5
CDR3nt: TGTGCCAGCAGTTCTTTATTCAATCAGCCCCAGCATTTT
CDR3aa: CASSSLFNQPQHF

d_gene: TRBD1
abundance: .
v_gene: TRBV4-1
j_gene: TRBJ2-5
CDR3nt: TGCGCCAGCAGCCTTCGAAGAGGGGGCGGGGAGACCCAGTACTTC
CDR3aa: CASSLRRGGGETQYF

d_gene: TRBD1
abundance: once
v_gene: TRBV20-1
j_gene: TRBJ2-4
CDR3nt: TGCAGTGCCGGATTGGGGACAGGGGTGAGCATTCAGTACTTC
CDR3aa: CSAGLGTGVSIQYF

d_gene: TRBD1
abundance: many
v_gene: TRBV7-9
j_gene: TRBJ2-1
CDR3nt: TGTGCCAGCAGCTTAATACTTGAGGGGGCCGTACCCCTCTTC
CDR3aa: CASSLILEGAVPLF

d_gene: .
abundance: .
v_gene: TRBV19
j_gene: TRBJ1-5
CDR3nt: TGTGCCAGTAGCGGCGAAGGAGCTGGTTATCAGCCCCAGCATTTT
CDR3aa: CASSGEGAGYQPQHF

d_gene: .
abundance: many
v_gene: TRBV12-3/TRBV12-4
j_gene: TRBJ2-2
CDR3nt: TGTGCCAGCAGCCATTGGACAGCCTCGAACACCGGGGAGCTGTTTTTT
CDR3aa: CASSHWTASNTGELFF

d_gene: .
abundance: few
v_gene: TRBV7-6
j_gene: TRBJ2-7
CDR3nt: TGTGCCAGCAGCTTAGTCCTCGGTAACGAGCAGTACTTC
CDR3aa: CASSLVLGNEQYF

d_gene: TRBD2
abundance: few
v_gene: TRBV3-1
j_gene: TRBJ2-7
CDR3nt: TGTGCCAGCAGCCCAGGTGGGTTAGCGGGGGAGCAGTACTTC
CDR3aa: CASSPGGLAGEQYF

d_gene: .
abundance: .
v_gene: TRBV7-4
j_gene: TRBJ2-7
CDR3nt: TGTGCCAGCAGCCCCGCCGTGAGGAGCTCCTACGAGCAGTACTTC
CDR3aa: CASSPAVRSSYEQYF

d_gene: .
abundance: once
v_gene: TRBV7-3
j_gene: TRBJ2-2
CDR3nt: TGTGCCAGCAGCTTAGGGTCGGATACCGGGGAGCTGTTTTTT
CDR3aa: CASSLGSDTGELFF

d_gene: TRBD1
abundance: many
v_gene: TRBV7-6
j_gene: TRBJ2-7
CDR3nt: TGTGCCAGCAGTTCCGGGACAGGGTATGGTGAGCAGTACTTC
CDR3aa: CASSSGTGYGEQYF

d_gene: .
abundance: few
v_gene: TRBV27
j_gene: TRBJ1-1
CDR3nt: TGTGCCAGCAGTTCGACGTCTGAAGCTTTCTTT
CDR3aa: CASSSTSEAFF

d_gene: TRBD1
abundance: few
v_gene: TRBV12-3/TRBV12-4
j_gene: TRBJ2-3
CDR3nt: TGTGCCAGCAGCTCGGACAGGGCCACAGATACGCAGTATTTT
CDR3aa: CASSSDRATDTQYF

d_gene: TRBD1
abundance: many
v_gene: TRBV28
j_gene: TRBJ1-1
CDR3nt: TGTGCCAGCACTTCAGGGGGCCTGAACACTGAAGCTTTCTTT
CDR3aa: CASTSGGLNTEAFF

d_gene: TRBD2
abundance: .
v_gene: TRBV6-4
j_gene: TRBJ2-3
CDR3nt: TGTGCCAGCAGTCTGCGACTAGCGGGGGCCAAACCCCTCACAGATACGCAGTATTTT
CDR3aa: CASSLRLAGAKPLTDTQYF

d_gene: .
abundance: .
v_gene: TRBV2
j_gene: TRBJ1-3
CDR3nt: TGTGCCAGCAGTTGGGCCACTCCCACCTCTGGAAACACCATATATTTT
CDR3aa: CASSWATPTSGNTIYF

d_gene: .
abundance: .
v_gene: TRBV27
j_gene: TRBJ2-7
CDR3nt: TGTGCCAGCAGTCCACAGAAAAACTACGAGCAGTACTTC
CDR3aa: CASSPQKNYEQYF

d_gene: .
abundance: few
v_gene: TRBV7-9
j_gene: TRBJ1-2
CDR3nt: TGTGCCAGCAGCACTAGCGGGACTAACTATGGCTACACCTTC
CDR3aa: CASSTSGTNYGYTF

d_gene: .
abundance: .
v_gene: TRBV4-1
j_gene: TRBJ2-7
CDR3nt: TGCGCCAGCAGCCAAGATGCAGGGATGGGTCCCTACGAGCAGTACTTC
CDR3aa: CASSQDAGMGPYEQYF

d_gene: TRBD1
abundance: many
v_gene: TRBV7-8
j_gene: TRBJ1-2
CDR3nt: TGTGCCAGCACCAACGCGGACAGGGGGCTTGATGGCTACACCTTC
CDR3aa: CASTNADRGLDGYTF

d_gene: .
abundance: .
v_gene: TRBV6-6
j_gene: TRBJ2-1
CDR3nt: TGTGCCAGCAGTTACTCGACAGGTCAGGGCAATGAGCAGTTCTTC
CDR3aa: CASSYSTGQGNEQFF

d_gene: .
abundance: .
v_gene: TRBV27
j_gene: TRBJ1-2
CDR3nt: TGTGCCAGCAGTTTGGGCAGACCCTATGGCTACACCTTC
CDR3aa: CASSLGRPYGYTF

d_gene: .
abundance: .
v_gene: TRBV28
j_gene: TRBJ1-2
CDR3nt: TGTGCCAGCAGTTTATCCCCCCCAGGGAGCTATGGCTACACCTTC
CDR3aa: CASSLSPPGSYGYTF

d_gene: .
abundance: .
v_gene: TRBV7-9
j_gene: TRBJ2-2
CDR3nt: TGTGCCAGCAGCCCGAACCTTCGGAACACCGGGGAGCTGTTTTTT
CDR3aa: CASSPNLRNTGELFF

d_gene: .
abundance: .
v_gene: TRBV4-1
j_gene: TRBJ1-2
CDR3nt: TGCGCCAGCAGCCAAGTAGGGAACAACTATGGCTACACCTTC
CDR3aa: CASSQVGNNYGYTF

d_gene: .
abundance: .
v_gene: TRBV24-1
j_gene: TRBJ2-3
CDR3nt: TGTGCCACCAGCCCAGGGGTTAGCACAGATACGCAGTATTTT
CDR3aa: CATSPGVSTDTQYF